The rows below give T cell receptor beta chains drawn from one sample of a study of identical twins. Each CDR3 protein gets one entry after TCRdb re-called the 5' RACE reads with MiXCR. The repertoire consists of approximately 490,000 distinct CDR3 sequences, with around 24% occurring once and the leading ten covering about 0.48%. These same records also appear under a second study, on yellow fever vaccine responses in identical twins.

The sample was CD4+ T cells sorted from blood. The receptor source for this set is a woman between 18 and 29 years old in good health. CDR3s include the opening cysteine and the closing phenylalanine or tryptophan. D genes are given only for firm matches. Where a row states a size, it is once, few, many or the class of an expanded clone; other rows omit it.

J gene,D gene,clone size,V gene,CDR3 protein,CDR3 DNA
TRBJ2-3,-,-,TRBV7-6,CASLPGPTTGTQYF,TGTGCCAGTTTACCGGGACCCACCACGGGTACGCAGTATTTT
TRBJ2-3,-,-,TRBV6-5,CASSYEGRVTDTQYF,TGTGCCAGCAGTTACGAGGGAAGGGTTACAGATACGCAGTATTTT
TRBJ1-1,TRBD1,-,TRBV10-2,CASSEGTGSDRTFF,TGCGCCAGCAGTGAAGGGACAGGGTCCGATAGGACTTTCTTT
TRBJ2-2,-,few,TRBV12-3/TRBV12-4,CASSSSGRTNGELFF,TGTGCCAGCAGCTCGTCGGGTCGAACTAACGGGGAGCTGTTTTTT
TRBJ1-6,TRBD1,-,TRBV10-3,CAISRDRDPLHF,TGTGCCATCAGTCGGGACAGGGACCCCCTCCACTTT
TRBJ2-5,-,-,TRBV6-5,CASSYSSVAGETQYF,TGTGCCAGCAGTTACTCGAGCGTAGCTGGGGAGACCCAGTACTTC
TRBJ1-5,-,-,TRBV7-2,CASSDSLYSNQPQHF,TGTGCCAGCAGCGACAGCCTCTATAGCAATCAGCCCCAGCATTTT
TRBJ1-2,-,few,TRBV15,CATSKEANYGYTF,TGTGCCACCAGCAAGGAAGCGAACTATGGCTACACCTTC
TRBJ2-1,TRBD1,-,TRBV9,CASSSQGDQNEQFF,TGTGCCAGCAGCTCACAGGGGGATCAGAATGAGCAGTTCTTC
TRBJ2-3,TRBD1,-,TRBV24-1,CATSDGQGVTDTQYF,TGTGCCACCAGTGACGGACAGGGGGTCACAGATACGCAGTATTTT
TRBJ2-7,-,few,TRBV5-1,CASSLEGVHEQYF,TGCGCCAGCAGCTTGGAGGGGGTCCACGAGCAGTACTTC
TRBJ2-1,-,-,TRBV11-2,CASSLFSYNEQFF,TGTGCCAGCAGCTTATTCTCCTACAATGAGCAGTTCTTC
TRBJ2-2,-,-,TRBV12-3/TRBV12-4,CASSFRQDNTGELFF,TGTGCCAGCAGTTTCAGACAGGACAACACCGGGGAGCTGTTTTTT
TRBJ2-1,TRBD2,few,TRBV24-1,CATSDSGLAIPYNEQFF,TGTGCCACCAGTGATTCGGGACTAGCAATCCCCTACAATGAGCAGTTCTTC
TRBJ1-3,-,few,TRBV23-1,CASSHRGGLADSGNTIYF,TGCGCCAGCAGTCACCGAGGGGGACTAGCGGACTCTGGAAACACCATATATTTT
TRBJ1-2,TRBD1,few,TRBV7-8,CASSLGSRDRGYGYTF,TGTGCCAGCAGCTTAGGGTCCCGAGACAGGGGGTATGGCTACACCTTC
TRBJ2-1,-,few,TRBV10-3,CAISEFGANNEQFF,TGTGCCATCAGTGAGTTTGGGGCCAACAATGAGCAGTTCTTC
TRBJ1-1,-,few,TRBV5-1,CASRNRENTEAFF,TGCGCCAGCAGGAACAGGGAAAACACTGAAGCTTTCTTT
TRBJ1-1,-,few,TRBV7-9,CASSPQGSPGAFF,TGTGCCAGCAGCCCCCAAGGCAGTCCCGGAGCTTTCTTT
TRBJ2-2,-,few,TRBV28,CASSFQGPTNTGELFF,TGTGCCAGCAGTTTCCAGGGACCCACGAACACCGGGGAGCTGTTTTTT
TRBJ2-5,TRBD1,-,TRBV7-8,CASSLAQGEKETQYF,TGTGCCAGCAGCTTGGCCCAGGGGGAGAAAGAGACCCAGTACTTC
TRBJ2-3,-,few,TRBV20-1,CSANPSDTQYF,TGCAGTGCTAACCCCTCGGATACGCAGTATTTT
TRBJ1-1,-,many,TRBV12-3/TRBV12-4,CASSADGTEAFF,TGTGCCAGCAGTGCGGACGGCACTGAAGCTTTCTTT
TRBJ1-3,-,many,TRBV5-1,CASSLGLTSGNTIYF,TGCGCCAGCAGCCTGGGACTTACCTCTGGAAACACCATATATTTT
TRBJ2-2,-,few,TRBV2,CASSEGFGELFF,TGTGCCAGCAGTGAAGGGTTCGGGGAGCTGTTTTTT
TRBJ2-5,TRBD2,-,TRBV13,CASSLWLAGVETQYF,TGTGCCAGCAGCTTATGGCTAGCGGGAGTGGAGACCCAGTACTTC
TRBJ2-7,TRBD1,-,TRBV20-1,CSARGQRVTGGNEQYF,TGCAGTGCTAGAGGACAACGGGTAACAGGGGGCAACGAGCAGTACTTC
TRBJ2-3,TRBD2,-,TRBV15,CATSRGFSGMGRDTDTQYF,TGTGCCACCAGCAGAGGATTTAGCGGGATGGGGCGGGACACAGATACGCAGTATTTT
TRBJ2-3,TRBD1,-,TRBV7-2,CASSSSWGQNTDTQYF,TGTGCCAGCAGCTCCTCGTGGGGACAGAACACAGATACGCAGTATTTT
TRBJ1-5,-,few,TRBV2,CASPSRGWCNQPQHF,TGTGCCAGCCCATCCAGGGGTTGGTGCAATCAGCCCCAGCATTTT
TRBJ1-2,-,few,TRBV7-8,CASSFWGAELRRNYGYTF,TGTGCCAGCAGCTTCTGGGGCGCGGAATTAAGGAGGAACTATGGCTACACCTTC
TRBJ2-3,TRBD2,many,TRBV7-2,CASSPSGGTDTQYF,TGTGCCAGCAGCCCTAGCGGGGGAACAGATACGCAGTATTTT
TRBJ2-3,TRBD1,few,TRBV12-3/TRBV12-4,CASSYDRGTDTQYF,TGTGCCAGCAGCTATGACAGGGGCACAGATACGCAGTATTTT
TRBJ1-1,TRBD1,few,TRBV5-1,CASSSDRVPTAEAFF,TGCGCCAGCAGCTCGGACAGGGTGCCCACAGCTGAAGCTTTCTTT
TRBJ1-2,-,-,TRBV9,CASSVAPDSVHSFYGYTF,TGTGCCAGCAGCGTAGCCCCAGACAGTGTGCATTCCTTCTATGGCTACACCTTC
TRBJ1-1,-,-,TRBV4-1,CASSQNLLDRNTEAFF,TGCGCCAGCAGCCAGAACCTCCTTGACAGAAACACTGAAGCTTTCTTT
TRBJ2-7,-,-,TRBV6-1,CASSGTLFTYEQYF,TGTGCCAGCAGCGGGACTTTATTCACCTACGAGCAGTACTTC
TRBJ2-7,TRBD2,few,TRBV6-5,CASSYSWDRGVEQYF,TGTGCCAGCAGTTACTCCTGGGACCGGGGGGTCGAGCAGTACTTC
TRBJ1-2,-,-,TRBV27,CASSLSKGGGYTF,TGTGCCAGCAGTTTATCGAAAGGAGGTGGCTACACCTTC
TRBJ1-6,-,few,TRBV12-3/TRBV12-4,CASSLMGSVSSLNNSPLHF,TGTGCCAGCAGTTTAATGGGCAGCGTTTCTAGTCTCAATAATTCACCCCTCCACTTT
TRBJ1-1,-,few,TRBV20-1,CSASPTAPMNTEAFF,TGCAGTGCTAGCCCGACAGCTCCCATGAACACTGAAGCTTTCTTT
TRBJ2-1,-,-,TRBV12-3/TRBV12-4,CASTLLGAGVDEQFF,TGTGCCAGCACCCTTCTCGGGGCAGGGGTTGATGAGCAGTTCTTC
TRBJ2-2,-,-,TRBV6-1,CASSVPGNTGELFF,TGTGCCAGCAGTGTGCCAGGGAACACCGGGGAGCTGTTTTTT
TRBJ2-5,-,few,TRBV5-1,CASYLRGGETQYF,TGCGCCAGCTATCTCAGGGGTGGAGAGACCCAGTACTTC
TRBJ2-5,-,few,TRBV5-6,CASSFGTSAETQYF,TGTGCCAGCAGCTTCGGGACAAGCGCGGAGACCCAGTACTTC
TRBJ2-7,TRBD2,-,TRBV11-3,CASSFGLAGGLNYEQYF,TGTGCCAGCAGCTTTGGGCTAGCGGGAGGCTTGAACTACGAGCAGTACTTC
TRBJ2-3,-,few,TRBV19,CASSISGDTQYF,TGTGCCAGTAGTATATCCGGGGATACGCAGTATTTT
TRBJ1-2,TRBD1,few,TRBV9,CASSVMGQGNGYTF,TGTGCCAGCAGCGTTATGGGACAGGGGAATGGCTACACCTTC
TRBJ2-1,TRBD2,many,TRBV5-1,CASRPGTSGSIEQFF,TGCGCCAGCAGACCCGGGACTAGCGGGAGTATTGAGCAGTTCTTC
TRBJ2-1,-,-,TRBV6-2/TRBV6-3,CASSLFDNEQFF,TGTGCCAGCAGTCTCTTCGACAATGAGCAGTTCTTC
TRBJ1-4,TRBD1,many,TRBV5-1,CASTKGATNEKLFF,TGCGCCAGTACCAAGGGGGCGACTAATGAAAAACTGTTTTTT
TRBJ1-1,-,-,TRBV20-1,CSAREPGMWNTEAFF,TGCAGTGCTAGAGAACCAGGGATGTGGAACACTGAAGCTTTCTTT
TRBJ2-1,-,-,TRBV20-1,CSARIGHHSYNEQFF,TGCAGTGCTAGGATAGGACATCACTCCTACAATGAGCAGTTCTTC
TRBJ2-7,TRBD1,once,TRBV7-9,CASSPGTGIINEQYF,TGTGCCAGCAGCCCGGGGACAGGGATCATCAACGAGCAGTACTTC
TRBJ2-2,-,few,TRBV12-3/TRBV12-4,CASSSDLNTGELFF,TGTGCCAGCAGTTCCGACTTAAACACCGGGGAGCTGTTTTTT
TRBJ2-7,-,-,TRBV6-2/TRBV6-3,CASTVGGNVYEQYF,TGTGCCAGCACCGTTGGGGGGAATGTATACGAGCAGTACTTC
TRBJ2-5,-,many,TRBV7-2,CASSPKGWGETQYF,TGTGCCAGCAGCCCCAAAGGGTGGGGGGAGACCCAGTACTTC
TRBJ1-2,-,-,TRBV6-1,CASSPDSEFYGYTF,TGTGCCAGCAGTCCGGACAGCGAATTCTATGGCTACACCTTC
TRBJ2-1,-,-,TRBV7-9,CASSFRPWLADEQFF,TGTGCCAGCAGCTTCCGGCCCTGGTTGGCGGATGAGCAGTTCTTC
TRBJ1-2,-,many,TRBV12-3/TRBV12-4,CASGRNYGYTF,TGTGCCAGCGGAAGGAACTATGGCTACACCTTC